A selection of T cell receptor beta chains follows, all from one sample in a study of OX40 agonist ivuxolimab in advanced cancers. The assay was immunoSEQ multiplex PCR, and TCRdb's table has in-frame clones only and misses some. The sample yields about 60,000 clones, 80% to 85% seen once. Here the sequenced sample was CD4+ or CD8+ T cells sorted from blood, taken in a trial of the OX40 agonist ivuxolimab. Every receptor here comes from an adult with an advanced solid tumor such as melanoma, head and neck, liver or kidney cancer. Both conserved end residues are part of each CDR3. Each record gives: D gene, J gene, V gene, clone size, CDR3 protein, CDR3 DNA. D genes are given only for firm matches. Clone size is stated in some rows and not others, as once, few, many or a class when expanded.

D: TRBD2; J: TRBJ2-7; V: TRBV30; size: .; CDR3: CAWSPGASGRGEQYF; DNA: TGTGCCTGGAGTCCAGGGGCTAGCGGGAGAGGCGAGCAGTACTTC
D: .; J: TRBJ2-7; V: TRBV4-1; size: once; CDR3: CASSQGANPRVVYEQYF; DNA: TGCGCCAGCAGCCAAGGGGCCAACCCCCGGGTGGTCTACGAGCAGTACTTC
D: TRBD1; J: TRBJ1-1; V: TRBV4-1; size: .; CDR3: CASSPPAGTVDMNTEAFF; DNA: TGCGCCAGCAGCCCCCCAGCCGGGACAGTTGATATGAACACTGAAGCTTTCTTT
D: .; J: TRBJ2-7; V: TRBV27; size: .; CDR3: CASSKTGSLFPYEQYF; DNA: TGTGCCAGCAGCAAGACAGGAAGCCTATTTCCTTACGAGCAGTACTTC
D: .; J: TRBJ2-1; V: TRBV4-2; size: .; CDR3: CASSQDGGRREQFF; DNA: TGTGCCAGCAGCCAAGATGGGGGGCGGCGGGAGCAGTTCTTC
D: .; J: TRBJ2-3; V: TRBV4-2; size: .; CDR3: CASSQETPPRSDTQYF; DNA: TGTGCCAGCAGCCAAGAAACCCCTCCACGTTCAGATACGCAGTATTTT
D: .; J: TRBJ1-3; V: TRBV11-2; size: .; CDR3: CASSLGGVSGNTIYF; DNA: TGTGCCAGCAGCTTAGGTGGGGTCTCTGGAAACACCATATATTTT
D: TRBD1; J: TRBJ1-1; V: TRBV28; size: .; CDR3: CASSSGTGGLMNTEAFF; DNA: TGTGCCAGCAGTTCCGGGACAGGGGGCCTCATGAACACTGAAGCTTTCTTT
D: .; J: TRBJ2-2; V: TRBV29-1; size: .; CDR3: CSVEGPMNTGELFF; DNA: TGCAGCGTTGAAGGTCCAATGAACACCGGGGAGCTGTTTTTT
D: .; J: TRBJ1-2; V: TRBV7-9; size: few; CDR3: CATEIGYTF; DNA: TGTGCCACTGAGATTGGCTACACCTTC
D: TRBD1; J: TRBJ1-2; V: TRBV6-6; size: .; CDR3: CASRTGAGYGYTF; DNA: TGTGCCAGCAGGACAGGGGCTGGCTATGGCTACACCTTC
D: .; J: TRBJ2-7; V: TRBV16; size: .; CDR3: CASSPHQKGIFEQYF; DNA: TGTGCCAGCAGCCCTCACCAAAAAGGAATCTTCGAGCAGTACTTC
D: .; J: TRBJ1-2; V: TRBV19; size: once; CDR3: CASSMGGAETYGYTF; DNA: TGTGCCAGTAGTATGGGAGGGGCAGAGACCTATGGCTACACCTTC
D: .; J: TRBJ2-3; V: TRBV11-2; size: .; CDR3: CASSLVTGGHTDTQYF; DNA: TGTGCCAGCAGCTTAGTCACTGGGGGACACACAGATACGCAGTATTTT
D: TRBD2; J: TRBJ2-7; V: TRBV27; size: .; CDR3: CASSPPGLAAGAEQYF; DNA: TGTGCCAGCAGTCCTCCGGGACTAGCGGCCGGGGCCGAGCAGTACTTC
D: .; J: TRBJ1-4; V: TRBV10-3; size: .; CDR3: CAISRGRGEEKLFF; DNA: TGTGCCATCAGTCGAGGGAGGGGTGAGGAAAAACTGTTTTTT
D: .; J: TRBJ2-2; V: TRBV5-1; size: .; CDR3: CASSLLGTNTGELFF; DNA: TGCGCCAGCAGCCTACTCGGGACTAACACCGGGGAGCTGTTTTTT
D: .; J: TRBJ2-5; V: TRBV27; size: .; CDR3: CASSLSWQGGETQYF; DNA: TGTGCCAGCAGTTTATCTTGGCAGGGCGGGGAGACCCAGTACTTC
D: TRBD2; J: TRBJ2-2; V: TRBV7-2; size: few; CDR3: CASSLSGRGHGELFF; DNA: TGTGCCAGCAGCCTTAGCGGGAGAGGGCACGGGGAGCTGTTTTTT
D: .; J: TRBJ2-7; V: TRBV14; size: .; CDR3: CASSQSYEQYF; DNA: TGTGCCAGCAGCCAGTCCTACGAGCAGTACTTC
D: .; J: TRBJ2-5; V: TRBV6-5; size: .; CDR3: CASSRDLTETQYF; DNA: TGTGCCAGCAGTAGAGACTTAACTGAGACCCAGTACTTC
D: .; J: TRBJ2-2; V: TRBV28; size: .; CDR3: CASSPLINTGELFF; DNA: TGTGCCAGCAGTCCCCTGATCAACACCGGGGAGCTGTTTTTT
D: TRBD2; J: TRBJ2-7; V: TRBV6-5; size: .; CDR3: CASSTSGSSYEQYF; DNA: TGTGCCAGCAGTACTAGCGGGAGCTCCTACGAGCAGTACTTC
D: .; J: TRBJ2-6; V: TRBV7-2; size: .; CDR3: CASSLEVMFSGANVLTF; DNA: TGTGCCAGCAGCTTAGAAGTGATGTTCTCTGGGGCCAACGTCCTGACTTTC
D: .; J: TRBJ2-4; V: TRBV28; size: .; CDR3: CASSRGTSLAKNIQYF; DNA: TGTGCCAGCAGTCGAGGGACAAGCCTAGCCAAAAACATTCAGTACTTC
D: .; J: TRBJ1-1; V: TRBV5-8; size: .; CDR3: CASSPVGGSHTEAFF; DNA: TGTGCCAGCAGCCCGGTTGGGGGTTCGCACACTGAAGCTTTCTTT
D: TRBD1; J: TRBJ1-4; V: TRBV7-9; size: .; CDR3: CASSYAQGANEKLFF; DNA: TGTGCCAGCAGTTATGCACAGGGGGCGAATGAAAAACTGTTTTTT
D: .; J: TRBJ1-5; V: TRBV5-4; size: few; CDR3: CASSFGGNQPQHF; DNA: TGTGCCAGCAGCTTTGGGGGCAATCAGCCCCAGCATTTT